This T cell receptor (beta chain) was recorded in a study of OX40 agonist ivuxolimab in advanced cancers. Points from the study as a whole: With doses of 0.1 to 3.0 mg/kg, CD4+ and CD8+ blood T cells had undergone clonal expansion by week 6.

Generated by immunoSEQ multiplex PCR, the TCRdb table keeps only in-frame clones and is missing some. Of roughly 75,000 clones in the sample, 75% to 90% were seen once. Of note for this clone: Antigen unknown.

The sample consisted of CD4+ or CD8+ T cells sorted from blood, taken in a trial of the OX40 agonist ivuxolimab. The receptor was isolated from an adult with an advanced solid tumor such as melanoma, head and neck, liver or kidney cancer.

CDR3 sequence (DNA): TGTGCCAGCAGTTTGCGTGGGAAATACAATGAGCAGTTCTTC. Protein product: CASSLRGKYNEQFF. The genes are TRBV27 and TRBJ2-1; D call uncertain. V lost 3 bases to trimming and J lost 4 bases, with 10 bases between them. Germline V lookup: CDR1 MNHEY, CDR2 SMNVEV (reference sequence). There are 14 residues in the CDR3.